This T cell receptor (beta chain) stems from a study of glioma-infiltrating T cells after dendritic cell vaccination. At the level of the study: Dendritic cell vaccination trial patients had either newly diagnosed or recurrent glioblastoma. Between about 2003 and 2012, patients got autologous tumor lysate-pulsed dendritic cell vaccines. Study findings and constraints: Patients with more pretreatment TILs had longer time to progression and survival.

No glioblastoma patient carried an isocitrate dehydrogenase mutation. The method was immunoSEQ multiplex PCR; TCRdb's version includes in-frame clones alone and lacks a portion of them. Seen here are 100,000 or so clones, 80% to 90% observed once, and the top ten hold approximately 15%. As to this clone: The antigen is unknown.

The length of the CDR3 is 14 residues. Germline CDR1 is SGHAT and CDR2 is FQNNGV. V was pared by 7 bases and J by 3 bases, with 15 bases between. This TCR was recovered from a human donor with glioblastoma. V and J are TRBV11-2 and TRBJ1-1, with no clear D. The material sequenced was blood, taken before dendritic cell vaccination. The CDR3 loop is CASTTYAGYTEAFF. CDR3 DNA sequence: TGTGCCAGCACCACGTACGCGGGTTACACTGAAGCTTTCTTT. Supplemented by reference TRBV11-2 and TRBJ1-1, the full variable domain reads EAGVAQSPRYKIIEKRQSVAFWCNPISGHATLYWYQQILGQGPKLLIQFQNNGVVDDSQLPKDRFSAERLKGVDSTLKIQPAKLEDSAVYLCASTTYAGYTEAFFGQGTRLTVV.